This TCR beta chain was captured in a study of T cell responses to AZD1222 COVID-19 vaccine. Across the whole study: Second-dose intervals near 4 or 12 weeks were combined. Study-wide results and caveats: With two AZD1222 doses given, Spike-specific TCR breadth and depth both rose. Dominant at 160-218 and 743-854, vaccine-associated CD4 TCRs also spanned spike. Donors skewed white British and female; clonal diversity was possibly underestimated.

The CDR3 sequence is 16 residues long. CDR1 MDHEN and CDR2 SYDVKM come from the germline V gene. Germline trimming cut 5 bases from V and 5 bases from J; bases unmatched to any gene: 11. Sequencing used immunoSEQ multiplex PCR; TCRdb keeps in-frame clones, though not all of them. The sample carries about 96,000 clones, roughly 90% recorded once. Concerning this clone: Antigen unknown.

The receptor comes from an adult in good health. The sample in question was peripheral blood, obtained on day 0 of AZD1222 vaccination. The gene calls are TRBV28 and TRBJ2-5, with 10 bases matching TRBD2. The CDR3, as DNA: TGTGCCAGCAGTCCTAGCGGGAGTCTGGGTAGGGAGACCCAGTACTTC. Translated, it gives CASSPSGSLGRETQYF.